The 13 T cell receptor beta chains reported below all come from one sample, sequenced in a study of T cell responses to AZD1222 COVID-19 vaccine. Profiling relied on immunoSEQ multiplex PCR, and the TCRdb table lists in-frame clones only, not all of them. The sample records some 100,000 clones, 85% to 90% being singletons. The starting material was peripheral blood, obtained on day 0 of AZD1222 vaccination. All receptors come from an adult in good health.

The chain recombines TRBV7-2 with TRBJ2-5; 7 bases fit TRBD1. The length of the CDR3 is 15 residues. Unmatched junction bases numbered 9, after V lost 3 bases and J lost 5 bases. CDR1 and CDR2 (germline): SGHTA, FQGNSA. The CDR3 here is CASSLGTGVRETQYF. The CDR3 DNA reads as TGTGCCAGCAGCTTGGGTACAGGGGTCAGGGAGACCCAGTACTTC.

The rearrangement joins TRBV28 to TRBJ1-1, with 7 positions matching TRBD1. This CDR3 contains 12 residues. Germline V gene lookup returns CDR1 MDHEN and CDR2 SYDVKM. V shed 10 bases and J 5 bases; nucleotides not matched to a gene: 7. CDR3 DNA sequence: TGTGCCACCCGAGGGACAGCGACTGAAGCTTTCTTT. Translation gives CATRGTATEAFF. The full variable domain, with the rest looked up from reference TRBV28 and TRBJ1-1, is DVKVTQSSRYLVKRTGEKVFLECVQDMDHENMFWYRQDPGLGLRLIYFSYDVKMKEKGDIPEGYSVSREKKERFSLILESASTNQTSMYLCATRGTATEAFFGQGTRLTVV.

J is TRBJ2-3 and V is TRBV19; 8 bases are shared with TRBD1. Trimming took 5 bases from V and 4 from J; bases not matched to a gene: 11. This CDR3 has 16 amino acids. Germline assignment: CDR1 LNHDA and CDR2 SQIVND (reference sequence). CDR3 loop: CASSASGGDWADTQYF. In DNA form, the CDR3 reads TGTGCCAGTAGTGCATCAGGGGGCGATTGGGCAGATACGCAGTATTTT. Complete variable domain (other parts from reference TRBV19 and TRBJ2-3): DGGITQSPKYLFRKEGQNVTLSCEQNLNHDAMYWYRQDPGQGLRLIYYSQIVNDFQKGDIAEGYSVSREKKESFPLTVTSAQKNPTAFYLCASSASGGDWADTQYFGPGTRLTVL.

A single count supports this clone. V usage is TRBV30 and J usage is TRBJ1-2, with 7 bases matching TRBD1. This CDR3 has 13 residues. Germline V gives CDR1 GTSNPN, CDR2 SVGIG (reference sequence). Trimming removed 3 bases from V and 3 bases from J; junction bases left unmatched: 4. CDR3 residues: CAWRPDRDYGYTF. CDR3 sequence (DNA): TGTGCCTGGAGACCTGACAGGGACTATGGCTACACCTTC.

The chain carries TRBV30 and TRBJ1-4; D call uncertain. V was cut by 0 bases and J by 8 bases, with 25 bases left in between. Germline V lookup: CDR1 GTSNPN, CDR2 SVGIG (reference sequence). The CDR3 is made up of 18 amino acids. CDR3 sequence (DNA): TGTGCCTGGAGTGTATCCCGGGATACGCTGGGGTTTAGGGAAAAACTGTTTTTT. This encodes CAWSVSRDTLGFREKLFF.

This chain connects TRBV2 to TRBJ1-2; 7 nucleotides match TRBD1. V lost 6 bases, J lost 0 bases, and 4 bases stayed unmatched. CDR1 is SNHLY, CDR2 FYNNEI, per germline. The CDR3 is made up of 14 amino acids. DNA of the CDR3: TGTGCCAGCAGCCTGGGACAGTCTAACTATGGCTACACCTTC. Amino acid sequence: CASSLGQSNYGYTF.

This clone was seen a single time. The chain links TRBV2 to TRBJ1-4; no clear D. Germline loops: CDR1 SNHLY, CDR2 FYNNEI. This CDR3 region has 15 residues. V shed 6 bases and J shed 0 bases, with 11 bases lying between them. CDR3 nucleotides: TGTGCCAGCAGACGCGGACGGCCAACTAATGAAAAACTGTTTTTT. Residues: CASRRGRPTNEKLFF. Full variable domain (remainder filled in from reference TRBV2 and TRBJ1-4): EPEVTQTPSHQVTQMGQEVILRCVPISNHLYFYWYRQILGQKVEFLVSFYNNEISEKSEIFDDQFSVERPDGSNFTLKIRSTKLEDSAMYFCASRRGRPTNEKLFFGSGTQLSVL.

This clone was found a few times. CDR3 loop: CASSQDGSSREAFF. The CDR3 DNA reads as TGTGCCAGCAGCCAAGATGGGTCCAGCCGTGAAGCTTTCTTT. The chain is built from TRBV3-1 (or the pseudogene TRBV3-2) and TRBJ1-1; D is ambiguous. CDR1 is LGHDT, CDR2 YNNKEL, per germline (reference sequence). Deletions cut 0 bases from V and 7 bases from J, with 12 bases between. CDR3 length equals 14 residues.

V gene TRBV4-2 combines with J gene TRBJ1-2; D is ambiguous. CDR1 and CDR2 from the germline V gene are LGHNA and YNFKEQ. V lost 0 bases and J lost 6, with 14 bases in between. CDR3 length: 15 residues. For the CDR3, the DNA is TGTGCCAGCAGCCAAGATTTCGGCGGCTACAATGGCTACACCTTC. This sequence encodes CASSQDFGGYNGYTF.

V gene TRBV19 combines with J gene TRBJ1-5, with D unclear. Germline lookup yields CDR1 LNHDA and CDR2 SQIVND (reference sequence). CDR3 length: 14 amino acids. With 7 bases removed from V and 4 bases from J, the gap between germline ends came to 14 bases. CDR3: CASIGDSGNQPQHF. The CDR3 DNA reads as TGTGCCAGTATTGGGGATTCCGGGAATCAGCCCCAGCATTTT.

The rearrangement uses TRBV7-9 and TRBJ2-7, with 13 bases lining up with TRBD2. V was clipped by 1 base and J by 2 bases; unmatched bases: 8. The CDR3 consists of 18 residues. The germline CDR1 and CDR2 sequences are SEHNR and FQNEAQ (reference sequence). CDR3 sequence reads: CASSLGRTSGRNTYEQYF. For the CDR3, the DNA is TGTGCCAGCAGCTTAGGGAGGACTAGCGGGAGAAATACCTACGAGCAGTACTTC.

V gene TRBV7-2 combines with J gene TRBJ2-7, with D uncertain. Germline CDR1 SGHTA, CDR2 FQGNSA. CDR3 size: 14 residues. V was cut by 3 bases and J by 3 bases, with 12 bases left in between. CDR3 DNA: TGTGCCAGCAGCTTCGGTGGTAAACTCTACGAGCAGTACTTC. It codes for CASSFGGKLYEQYF. The full variable domain, in which reference TRBV7-2 and TRBJ2-7 provide the parts outside the CDR3, is GAGVSQSPSNKVTEKGKDVELRCDPISGHTALYWYRQSLGQGLEFLIYFQGNSAPDKSGLPSDRFSAERTGGSVSTLTIQRTQQEDSAVYLCASSFGGKLYEQYFGPGTRLTVT.

CDR3 in amino acids: CASSMRTGDTDTQYF. DNA for the CDR3: TGTGCCAGCAGCATGCGGACAGGAGACACAGATACGCAGTATTTT. The rearrangement joins TRBV7-2 to TRBJ2-3, with 7 bases lining up with TRBD1. Trimming removed 5 bases from V and 2 bases from J; junction bases left unmatched: 7. The CDR3 covers 15 residues. CDR1 SGHTA and CDR2 FQGNSA come from the germline V gene.